The 15 T cell receptor beta chains in this list originate from one sample, sequenced in a study of regulatory T cells in long-lasting Graves disease. Relying on iRepertoire HTBI primers and Arm-PCR of CDR3 regions, the team built TCR beta libraries. TCRdb re-derived calls from the multiplex PCR reads in MiXCR, one entry per CDR3 protein. This sample yields just over 600,000 distinct CDR3 sequences, of which approximately 15% are seen a single time; around a sixth belongs to the top ten. Stated time point: newly diagnosed GD, antithyroid drugs for less than 3 months. The TCR library used RNA extracted from PBMCs. This same sample was also part of a study on T cells in Graves' hyperthyroidism and ophthalmopathy.

The specimen comprised peripheral blood mononuclear cells (PBMCs), sampled at new diagnosis, from a patient treated with antithyroid drugs. The source is a woman in her twenties or thirties with Graves disease.

The chain uses TRBV18 and TRBJ1-1; 9 bases match TRBD1. Losses at the gene ends were 2 bases for V and 10 bases for J; bases not matched to a gene: 14. This CDR3 has 16 amino acids. CDR1 and CDR2 (germline): KGHSH, LQKENI. The CDR3 nucleotides are TGTGCCAGCTCACCAATCTCGGGACAGGGCTCCGAAAGAGCTTTCTTT. Its translation: CASSPISGQGSERAFF.

This clonotype was seen repeatedly, ten times or more. The V call is TRBV6-2 or TRBV6-3, the J call TRBJ2-3, with 11 positions matching TRBD2. The germline V gene encodes CDR1 MNHEY and CDR2 SVGEGT. The J segment lost 1 base and the V segment lost 3 bases, leaving 12 bases of the junction unmatched. This CDR3 has 19 residues. Here the CDR3 DNA reads TGTGCCAGCAGTTATTGGTTAGCGGGAGGGCCGGGCGGCACAGATACGCAGTATTTT. As protein: CASSYWLAGGPGGTDTQYF.

The J gene is TRBJ2-3, the V gene TRBV30; TRBD2 agrees at 9 bases. CDR1 and CDR2 from the germline V gene are GTSNPN and SVGIG (reference sequence). The CDR3 contains 17 residues. The trim removed 2 bases at V and 5 bases at J, leaving 14 bases unmatched. The CDR3 protein is CAWSPLGSGSGGDTQYF. In DNA form, the CDR3 reads TGTGCCTGGAGTCCATTGGGTAGCGGGAGTGGGGGAGATACGCAGTATTTT.

There are many counts of this clonotype. The rearrangement joins TRBV28 to TRBJ2-1, with D possibly matching TRBD2 (6 bases). Germline V gene sequence: CDR1 MDHEN, CDR2 SYDVKM. V gave up 7 bases and J gave up 0 bases, with 13 bases separating them. The CDR3 is made up of 15 amino acids. The CDR3 sequence is CASMVGRSSYNEQFF. The CDR3 DNA reads TGTGCCAGCATGGTAGGGAGGAGCTCCTACAATGAGCAGTTCTTC.

V usage is TRBV20-1 and J usage is TRBJ1-1, with no clear D. V was shortened by 0 bases and J by 1 base, with 6 bases between the two germline ends. Germline CDR1 and CDR2: DFQATT and SNEGSKA (reference sequence). The CDR3 covers 13 residues. The DNA of the CDR3 is TGCAGTGCTAGAGACAAAAAGAACACTGAAGCTTTCTTT. It is translated as CSARDKKNTEAFF.

This clonotype has just a few counts. One junction end disagrees with the germline gene, perhaps due to a read error. The chain couples TRBV24-1 to TRBJ1-5; TRBD1 might be the D (5 bases). The CDR3 runs to 16 residues. CDR1 is KGHDR, CDR2 SFDVKD, per germline. This chain's CDR3 is CATCDPLRGSNQPQHF. The CDR3 DNA reads TGTGCCACCTGTGACCCCCTTCGGGGGAGCAATCAGCCCCAGCATTTT.

In its sample, this clonotype was seen many times. V and J are TRBV6-1 and TRBJ1-6; D uncertain. CDR3 length equals 13 residues. Germline CDR1 reads MNHNS; CDR2 reads SASEGT. V was trimmed by 8 bases and J by 16 bases, leaving 21 bases between them. CDR3 nucleotide sequence: TGTGCCAGCGGGCAGGAGGCCTTACAGCGACTCCACTTT. It is translated as CASGQEALQRLHF.

Many counts were recorded for this clonotype. The chain combines TRBV28 with TRBJ2-7; D gene ambiguous. V gave up 5 bases and J gave up 4 bases, with 18 bases separating them. The germline gives CDR1 MDHEN, CDR2 SYDVKM. CDR3 length equals 15 residues. This CDR3 reads CASSPPSLARYEQYF. In nucleotides, the CDR3 is TGTGCCAGCAGTCCCCCATCCCTCGCCAGATACGAGCAGTACTTC.

Comment on this clonotype: This may be a read error, as it is one base from a much larger clone. V is TRBV7-9 and J is TRBJ2-1; 8 bases match TRBD1. J gave up 10 bases and V 1 base, and 9 bases lay outside the gene matches. Germline V gene lookup returns CDR1 SEHNR and CDR2 FQNEAQ (reference sequence). The CDR3 runs 15 residues. The CDR3 loop reads CASSLDRGSSYEQFF. The CDR3 DNA reads TGTGCCAGCAGCTTAGACAGGGGGAGCTCCTACGAGCAGTTCTTC.

This clonotype is a singleton in its sample. The chain has TRBV5-4 and TRBJ2-7; 9 nucleotides match TRBD2. Trimming cost V 4 bases and J 2 bases; bases outside gene matches: 10. Looked up from germline, CDR1 is SGHNT and CDR2 is YYREEE (reference sequence). The CDR3 sequence is 16 residues long. CDR3 coding DNA: TGTGCCAGCAGCGGGACTAGCTTTCGCGGTGCCTACGAGCAGTACTTC. It codes for CASSGTSFRGAYEQYF.

In its sample, this clonotype was seen many times. This chain links TRBV11-2 with TRBJ2-7, with 7 positions matching TRBD1. The J segment lost 3 bases and the V segment lost 5 bases, leaving 10 bases of the junction unmatched. This CDR3 has 15 residues. Germline CDR1 SGHAT, CDR2 FQNNGV. The CDR3 region is CASSVTTGDNYEQYF. CDR3 nucleotides: TGTGCCAGCAGCGTAACCACAGGGGACAACTACGAGCAGTACTTC.

This clonotype was detected ten times or more. The genes are TRBV29-1 and TRBJ2-7, with D tentatively TRBD1 or TRBD2 (5 bases each). Between the trimmed V and J ends, which lost 7 bases and 5 bases, there was a span of 15 bases. Germline lookup yields CDR1 SQVTM and CDR2 ANQGSEA. This CDR3 is 12 amino acids long. The CDR3, as DNA: TGCAGCGCGGGACCGGGAACCAACGAGCAGTACTTC. Translated: CSAGPGTNEQYF.

This clonotype was observed at least ten times. The gene calls are TRBV12-3 or TRBV12-4 and TRBJ2-1, with 8 positions matching TRBD1. CDR3 length: 15 residues. Germline trimming cut 3 bases from V and 4 bases from J; bases unmatched to any gene: 5. CDR3 protein: CASSFGQGSYNEQFF. In DNA form, the CDR3 reads TGTGCCAGCAGTTTCGGACAGGGATCATACAATGAGCAGTTCTTC.

The chain combines TRBV6-2 or TRBV6-3 with TRBJ2-7; possibly TRBD2 for D (6 bases). Trimming took 4 bases from V and 9 from J, leaving 22 bases between them. CDR3 size: 15 residues. Looked up from germline, CDR1 is MNHEY and CDR2 is SVGEGT. CDR3 DNA sequence: TGTGCCAGCAGTTCCACTAGCACCCGGTTTGGGGGGCAGTACTTC. Protein sequence: CASSSTSTRFGGQYF.

This clonotype was recorded at least ten times. The gene calls are TRBV28 and TRBJ2-7; TRBD2 matches 7 bases. CDR3 length equals 17 residues. Trimming at V came to 0 bases and at J to 2 bases, leaving 10 bases not matched to a gene. Germline V gene data show CDR1 as MDHEN and CDR2 as SYDVKM. Written as DNA, the CDR3 is TGTGCCAGCAGTTTATGGGGGGGGGACGCTTCCCCCTACGAGCAGTACTTC. It is translated as CASSLWGGDASPYEQYF.